This TCR beta chain emerged from a study of T cell repertoires in cytomegalovirus infection. Looking at the study overall: Matching HLA type, along with CMV infection, was indicated by public TCR beta signatures.

Germline assignment: CDR1 SGHTA and CDR2 FQGNSA. The V end lost 1 base, the J end lost 7 bases, and 14 bases lay between the germline ends. CDR3 length: 15 residues. Ten or more counts support this clonotype. Antigen specificity is unknown. General study results and limits: CMV carriers having the relevant HLA were flagged by cumulative public TCR beta family frequency. Ex vivo responses were dominated by HLA-C-restricted CMV-specific TCR beta clonotypes.

TCRdb processed the reads anew with MiXCR; each CDR3 protein has one entry. The data show approximately 500,000 distinct CDR3 sequences, roughly 29% seen once. What was sequenced was PBMCs. V is TRBV7-2 and J is TRBJ1-5; no clear D. This receptor was obtained from a human donor in good health (CMV status not recorded). Some clones in this sample may be carry-over from other donors' samples. CDR3 nucleotide sequence: TGTGCCAGCAGCTTAGATTTTGGCTCGCGGCAGCCCCAGCATTTT. It translates to CASSLDFGSRQPQHF.